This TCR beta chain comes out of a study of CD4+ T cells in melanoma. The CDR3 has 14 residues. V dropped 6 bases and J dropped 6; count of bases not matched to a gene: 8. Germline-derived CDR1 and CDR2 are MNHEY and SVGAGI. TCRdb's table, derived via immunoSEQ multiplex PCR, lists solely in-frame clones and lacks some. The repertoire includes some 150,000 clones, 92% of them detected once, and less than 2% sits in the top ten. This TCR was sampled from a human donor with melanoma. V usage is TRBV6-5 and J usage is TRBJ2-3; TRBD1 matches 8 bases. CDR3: CASSPGQEGDTQYF. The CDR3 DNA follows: TGTGCCAGCAGCCCGGGACAGGAGGGGGATACGCAGTATTTT.